The clone carrying this T cell receptor (beta chain) was seen a few times. The sample originates from a study of T cell repertoires in cytomegalovirus infection. V gave up 5 bases and J gave up 4 bases, with 12 bases separating them. This CDR3 region has 14 residues. Germline values: CDR1 MDHEN, CDR2 SYDVKM. One entry per CDR3 protein, called by TCRdb with MiXCR from the reads. The sample shows more than 650,000 distinct CDR3 sequences, 35% to 45% of them seen only once. The origin of this receptor is a human donor in good health (CMV status not recorded). Some clones in this sample may be carry-over from other donors' samples. The rearrangement joins TRBV28 to TRBJ1-5; perhaps TRBD1 as D (6 bases). The sequencing sample was made of PBMCs. The CDR3 reads CASSGGLRNQPQHF. In DNA, the CDR3 is TGTGCCAGCAGTGGGGGGCTCCGGAATCAGCCCCAGCATTTT. Drawing the rest from reference TRBV28 and TRBJ1-5, the complete variable domain is DVKVTQSSRYLVKRTGEKVFLECVQDMDHENMFWYRQDPGLGLRLIYFSYDVKMKEKGDIPEGYSVSREKKERFSLILESASTNQTSMYLCASSGGLRNQPQHFGDGTRLSIL.